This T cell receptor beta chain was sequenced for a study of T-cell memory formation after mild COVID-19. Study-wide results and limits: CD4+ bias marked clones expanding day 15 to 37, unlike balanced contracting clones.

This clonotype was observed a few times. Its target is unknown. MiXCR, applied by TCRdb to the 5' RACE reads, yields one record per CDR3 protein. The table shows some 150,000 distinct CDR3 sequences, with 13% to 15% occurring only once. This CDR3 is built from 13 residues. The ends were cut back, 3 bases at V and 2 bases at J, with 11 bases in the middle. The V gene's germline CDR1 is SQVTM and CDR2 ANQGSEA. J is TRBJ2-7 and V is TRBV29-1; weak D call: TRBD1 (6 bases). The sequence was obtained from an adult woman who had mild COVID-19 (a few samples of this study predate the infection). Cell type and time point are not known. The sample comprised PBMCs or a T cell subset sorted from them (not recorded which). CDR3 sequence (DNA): TGCAGCGTTGAGGACAGTCTAACCTACGAGCAGTACTTC. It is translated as CSVEDSLTYEQYF.